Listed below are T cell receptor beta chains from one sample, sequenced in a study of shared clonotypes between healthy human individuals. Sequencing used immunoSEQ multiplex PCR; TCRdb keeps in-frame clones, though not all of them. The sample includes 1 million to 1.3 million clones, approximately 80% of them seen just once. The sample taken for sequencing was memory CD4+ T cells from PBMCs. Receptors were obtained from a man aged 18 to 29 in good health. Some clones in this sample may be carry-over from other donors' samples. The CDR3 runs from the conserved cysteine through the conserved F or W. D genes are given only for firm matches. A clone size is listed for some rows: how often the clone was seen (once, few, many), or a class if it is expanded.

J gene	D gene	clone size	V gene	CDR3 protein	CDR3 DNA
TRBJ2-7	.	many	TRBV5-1	CASRPDGSYEQYF	TGCGCCAGCAGGCCGGACGGCTCCTACGAGCAGTACTTC
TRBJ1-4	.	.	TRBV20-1	CSASGAKLFF	TGCAGTGCTAGCGGAGCAAAACTGTTTTTT
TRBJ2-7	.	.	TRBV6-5	CASRVNGESSYEQYF	TGTGCCAGCAGGGTGAACGGGGAGAGCTCCTACGAGCAGTACTTC
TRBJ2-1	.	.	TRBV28	CASSFVGRSKVYNEQFF	TGTGCCAGCAGTTTCGTCGGCAGGTCTAAGGTCTACAATGAGCAGTTCTTC
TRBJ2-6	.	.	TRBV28	CASSSFTGANVLTF	TGTGCCAGCAGTTCATTCACTGGGGCCAACGTCCTGACTTTC
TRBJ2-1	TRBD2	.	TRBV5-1	CASSPGASGRSYEQFF	TGCGCCAGCAGCCCGGGGGCTAGCGGGAGGAGCTATGAGCAGTTCTTC
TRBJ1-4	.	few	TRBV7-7	CASSLGGDADEKLFF	TGTGCCAGCAGCTTGGGAGGGGATGCCGATGAAAAACTGTTTTTT
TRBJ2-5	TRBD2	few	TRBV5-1	CASSRWARLAGTEGTQYF	TGCGCCAGCAGCAGGTGGGCCCGACTAGCGGGCACGGAAGGGACCCAGTACTTC
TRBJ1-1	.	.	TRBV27	CASYPRRGVLGTEAFF	TGTGCCAGCTATCCTCGTAGAGGGGTTTTGGGCACTGAAGCTTTCTTT
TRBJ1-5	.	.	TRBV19	CASSSQGGLSNQPQHF	TGTGCCAGTAGTTCCCAGGGAGGGCTGAGCAATCAGCCCCAGCATTTT
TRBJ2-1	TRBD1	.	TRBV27	CASSLTGGDSLTYNEQFF	TGTGCCAGCAGTTTGACAGGGGGCGACTCCCTTACCTACAATGAGCAGTTCTTC
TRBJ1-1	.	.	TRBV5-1	CASRGVMNTEAFF	TGCGCCAGCAGGGGAGTGATGAACACTGAAGCTTTCTTT
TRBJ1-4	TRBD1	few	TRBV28	CASSLSGTAANEKLFF	TGTGCCAGCAGTTTATCCGGGACAGCGGCTAATGAAAAACTGTTTTTT
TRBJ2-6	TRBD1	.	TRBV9	CASSVGRGPGANVLTF	TGTGCCAGCAGCGTAGGAAGGGGGCCAGGGGCCAACGTCCTGACTTTC
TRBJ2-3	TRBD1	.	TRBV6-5	CASSLDRAPDTQYF	TGTGCCAGCAGCCTGGACAGGGCTCCAGATACGCAGTATTTT
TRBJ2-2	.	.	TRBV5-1	CASSPLVTRELFF	TGCGCCAGCAGCCCACTAGTGACCCGGGAGCTGTTTTTT
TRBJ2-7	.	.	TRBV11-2	CASSPRGGSYEQYF	TGTGCCAGCAGCCCCAGGGGAGGGAGCTACGAGCAGTACTTC
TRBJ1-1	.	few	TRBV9	CASSAHRKNTEAFF	TGTGCCAGCAGCGCCCATCGCAAGAACACTGAAGCTTTCTTT
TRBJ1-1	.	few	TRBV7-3	CASSPSQTIMNTEAFF	TGTGCCAGCAGCCCCTCCCAGACAATAATGAACACTGAAGCTTTCTTT
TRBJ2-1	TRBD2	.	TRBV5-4	CASSLGGASGTYNEQFF	TGTGCCAGCAGCTTGGGTGGGGCTAGCGGAACCTACAATGAGCAGTTCTTC
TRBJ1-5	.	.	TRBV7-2	CASSVRRGGDNQPQHF	TGTGCCAGCAGCGTTCGGAGGGGCGGAGACAATCAGCCCCAGCATTTT
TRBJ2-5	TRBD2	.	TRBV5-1	CASSSRLAGDQETQYF	TGCGCCAGCAGCTCCCGACTAGCGGGAGACCAAGAGACCCAGTACTTC
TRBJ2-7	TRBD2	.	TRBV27	CASSFQGTSGSAEQYF	TGTGCCAGCAGTTTCCAAGGGACTAGCGGGAGTGCTGAGCAGTACTTC
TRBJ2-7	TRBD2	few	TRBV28	CASRTSGRSIYEQYF	TGTGCCAGCAGAACTAGCGGGAGGTCTATCTACGAGCAGTACTTC
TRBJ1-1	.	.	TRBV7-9	CASSLTRRSTEAFF	TGTGCCAGCAGCTTGACCCGACGGAGCACTGAAGCTTTCTTT
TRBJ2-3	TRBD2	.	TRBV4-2	CASSQDLNPGGGGVRYF	TGTGCCAGCAGCCAAGATCTAAACCCTGGCGGGGGGGGAGTTCGGTATTTT
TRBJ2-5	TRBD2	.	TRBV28	CASIFSLAGDETQYF	TGTGCCAGCATTTTTTCTCTAGCGGGAGATGAGACCCAGTACTTC
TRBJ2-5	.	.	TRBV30	CAWSPGETQYF	TGTGCCTGGAGTCCCGGGGAGACCCAGTACTTC
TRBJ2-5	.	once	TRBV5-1	CASSLEGSSLGETQYF	TGCGCCAGCAGCTTGGAAGGTAGCTCCCTAGGGGAGACCCAGTACTTC
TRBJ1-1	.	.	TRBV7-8	CASSPTGTEAFF	TGTGCCAGCAGCCCGACGGGCACTGAAGCTTTCTTT
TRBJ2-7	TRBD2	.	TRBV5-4	CASSSPLAGPLEQYF	TGTGCCAGCAGCAGTCCTCTAGCGGGGCCGTTGGAGCAGTACTTC
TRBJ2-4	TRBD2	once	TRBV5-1	CASSLAGTSGSVNIQYF	TGCGCCAGCAGCTTGGCGGGGACTAGCGGGAGTGTAAACATTCAGTACTTC
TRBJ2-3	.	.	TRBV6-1	CASSNPKVTDTQYF	TGTGCCAGCAGTAACCCTAAAGTCACAGATACGCAGTATTTT
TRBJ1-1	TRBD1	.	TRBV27	CASSSHRPGGYTEAFF	TGTGCCAGCAGTTCCCATAGACCAGGGGGCTATACTGAAGCTTTCTTT
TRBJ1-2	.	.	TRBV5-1	CASSLGQPSYGYTF	TGCGCCAGCAGCTTGGGGCAGCCTTCCTATGGCTACACCTTC
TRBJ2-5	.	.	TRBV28	CASSFVRTGETQYF	TGTGCCAGCAGTTTCGTCCGAACAGGGGAGACCCAGTACTTC
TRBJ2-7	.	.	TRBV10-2	CASSEGLAKGYEQYF	TGCGCCAGCAGTGAGGGGCTAGCGAAGGGCTACGAGCAGTACTTC
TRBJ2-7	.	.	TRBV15	CATSRDPQDGQYF	TGTGCCACCAGCAGAGATCCACAAGACGGGCAGTACTTC
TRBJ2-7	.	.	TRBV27	CASSFWVGTVYEQYF	TGTGCCAGCAGTTTCTGGGTGGGAACGGTCTACGAGCAGTACTTC
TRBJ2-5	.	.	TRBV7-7	CASSLGRGRVQETQYF	TGTGCCAGCAGCTTGGGCAGGGGTAGAGTCCAAGAGACCCAGTACTTC
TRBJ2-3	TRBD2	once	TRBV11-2	CASSRLAGGITDTQYF	TGTGCCAGCAGCCGACTAGCGGGAGGGATCACAGATACGCAGTATTTT
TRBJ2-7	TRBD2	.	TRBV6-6	CASSASLAGGREQYF	TGTGCCAGCAGTGCTTCATTGGCGGGAGGCCGAGAGCAGTACTTC
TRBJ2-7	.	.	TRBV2	CASKPGQSYEQYF	TGTGCCAGCAAGCCTGGACAGTCCTACGAGCAGTACTTC
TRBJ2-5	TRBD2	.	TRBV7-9	CASRPWASGSRETQYF	TGTGCCAGCAGACCTTGGGCTAGCGGGAGCAGGGAGACCCAGTACTTC
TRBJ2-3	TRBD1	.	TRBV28	CASSPQGSTDTQYF	TGTGCCAGCAGTCCACAGGGGAGCACAGATACGCAGTATTTT
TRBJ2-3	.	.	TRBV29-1	CSVGPQRGESTDTQYF	TGCAGCGTCGGGCCACAGAGGGGGGAAAGCACAGATACGCAGTATTTT
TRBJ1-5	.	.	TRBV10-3	CAISATNQPQHF	TGTGCCATCAGTGCAACTAATCAGCCCCAGCATTTT
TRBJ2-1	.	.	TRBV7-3	CASSEAGLYNEQFF	TGTGCCAGCAGCGAAGCGGGTCTCTACAATGAGCAGTTCTTC
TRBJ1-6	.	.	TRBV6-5	CASSSPNNSPLHF	TGTGCCAGCAGTTCCCCGAATAATTCACCCCTCCACTTT
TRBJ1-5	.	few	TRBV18	CASSGDSNQPQHF	TGTGCCAGCTCAGGGGATAGCAATCAGCCCCAGCATTTT
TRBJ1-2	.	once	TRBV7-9	CASSLVGTGNTF	.
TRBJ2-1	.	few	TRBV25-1	CASSASRRLLNDEQFF	TGTGCCAGCAGTGCCTCGCGGCGGCTTCTTAACGATGAGCAGTTCTTC
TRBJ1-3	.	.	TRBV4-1	CASSQAGDSRSGNTIYF	TGCGCCAGCAGCCAAGCCGGGGACTCCCGCTCTGGAAACACCATATATTTT
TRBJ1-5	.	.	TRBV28	CASSVQNYQPQHF	TGTGCCAGCAGTGTACAGAATTATCAGCCCCAGCATTTT
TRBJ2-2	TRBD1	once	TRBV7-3	CASSLTGTVNTGELFF	TGTGCCAGCAGCTTAACGGGGACAGTGAACACCGGGGAGCTGTTTTTT
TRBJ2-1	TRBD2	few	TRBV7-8	CASSSTSGNNEQFF	TGTGCCAGCAGCTCTACTAGCGGGAACAATGAGCAGTTCTTC
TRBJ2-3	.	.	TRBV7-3	CASSLTAGDTQYF	TGTGCCAGCAGCTTAACGGCGGGAGATACGCAGTATTTT
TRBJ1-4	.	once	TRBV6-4	CASSNQQAGEHNEKLFF	TGTGCCAGCAGTAATCAACAGGCGGGAGAACATAATGAAAAACTGTTTTTT